One sample yielded the 17 T cell receptor beta chains listed below, sequenced in a study of blood T cells in healthy people across ages. Primed by a sample-barcoded 5' primer and a J-beta primer mix, a second PCR proceeded for about 6 to 12 cycles. MiXCR, run by TCRdb on the 5' RACE reads, gives a single entry per CDR3 protein. The sample comprises fewer than 800,000 distinct CDR3 sequences, roughly 21% of which are singletons, and 3% to 4% rests with the top ten. The sample comprised blood. The receptors here all came from a man between 65 and 79 years old in good health.

There are many counts of this clonotype. The V call is TRBV5-1, the J call TRBJ2-3; D remains unclear. V dropped 5 bases and J dropped 2 bases, with 9 bases sitting between them. Germline V gene data show CDR1 as SGHRS and CDR2 as YFSETQ. This CDR3 is built from 13 residues. The CDR3: CASSRITTDTQYF. CDR3 nucleotides: TGCGCCAGCAGTCGAATTACCACAGATACGCAGTATTTT.

This clonotype came up many times. The rearrangement uses TRBV12-3 or TRBV12-4 and TRBJ2-7; 9 bases fit TRBD2. V lost 5 bases to trimming and J lost 5 bases; unmatched junction nucleotides: 13. The CDR3 runs to 16 residues. The CDR3 DNA reads TGTGCCAGCAGTCTCCCCTTAGCGGGAGTTGCCCACGAGCAGTACTTC. Translated, it gives CASSLPLAGVAHEQYF.

This clonotype was counted a few times. V usage is TRBV5-1 and J usage is TRBJ1-2; D ambiguous. The CDR3 runs 14 residues. Per germline, CDR1 SGHRS and CDR2 YFSETQ. Between the trimmed V and J ends, which lost 0 bases and 3 bases, there was a span of 9 bases. CDR3 sequence: CASSLAAEDYGYTF. DNA for the CDR3: TGCGCCAGCAGCTTGGCCGCAGAGGACTATGGCTACACCTTC.

This clonotype has more than one count but fewer than ten. The V call is TRBV6-2 or TRBV6-3, the J call TRBJ2-5, with 8 bases fitting TRBD2. With the DNA end fitting TRBJ2-7 better, the J assignment may be wrong. The CDR3 is 14 amino acids. Germline CDR1 is MNHEY and CDR2 is SVGEGT. CDR3 sequence reads: CASSYVSGAYEQYF. In DNA form, the CDR3 reads TGTGCCAGCAGTTATGTTAGCGGGGCCTACGAGCAGTACTTC.

This clonotype was seen a few times. One end of the junction varies from germline; a read error may be responsible. The V gene is TRBV2, the J gene TRBJ2-5; D may correspond to TRBD1 or TRBD2 (5 bases each). TRBJ2-1 matches the DNA end more closely, so the J call is doubtful. Germline V gene lookup returns CDR1 SNHLY and CDR2 FYNNEI. The CDR3 runs to 12 residues. CDR3 amino acids: CAGSEADKGQFF. CDR3 DNA sequence: TGTGCCGGCAGTGAAGCGGACAAAGGGCAGTTCTTC.

This clonotype was found many times. Germline is not matched at one junction end, which may reflect a read error. The V and J genes are TRBV5-1 and TRBJ2-6, with no clear D. The CDR3 spans 14 residues. Germline V CDR1 and CDR2: SGHRS, YFSETQ. CDR3 bases: TGTGCCAGCAGTTTATCGGCTGGGGCCAACGTCCTGACTTTC. Amino acid sequence: CASSLSAGANVLTF.

With respect to this clonotype: The junction departs from the called germline gene at one end, perhaps through a read error. V usage is TRBV20-1 and J usage is TRBJ2-7; 7 bases align to TRBD1. Germline V gene lookup returns CDR1 DFQATT and CDR2 SNEGSKA (reference sequence). CDR3 length equals 13 residues. For the CDR3, the DNA is TGCAGTGCCGTGGACAGGTCCTCCTACGAGCAGCACTTC. It yields the protein CSAVDRSSYEQHF.

The rearrangement joins TRBV29-1 to TRBJ2-7; the match to TRBD1 covers 9 bases. With 5 bases clipped from V and 2 bases from J, the junction kept 10 bases outside the gene matches. The germline gives CDR1 SQVTM, CDR2 ANQGSEA. The length of the CDR3 is 15 residues. The CDR3: CSVPSTGTGTYEQYF. CDR3 coding DNA: TGCAGCGTTCCATCCACCGGGACAGGGACCTACGAGCAGTACTTC.

The gene calls are TRBV20-1 and TRBJ2-5; D is undetermined. The better agreement between TRBJ2-7 and the DNA end casts doubt on the J call. The CDR3 loop spans 12 amino acids. Germline CDR1 reads DFQATT; CDR2 reads SNEGSKA (reference sequence). The CDR3 region has the DNA TGCAGTGCTAGACCTGGCGGATACGAGCAGTACTTC. As protein: CSARPGGYEQYF.

The chain employs TRBV9 and TRBJ2-2; the D is unclear. This CDR3 comprises 13 residues. Germline V lookup: CDR1 SGDLS, CDR2 YYNGEE. The ends were cut back, 4 bases at V and 4 bases at J, with 8 bases in the middle. This CDR3 is CASSSDGTGELFF. The CDR3 coding sequence is TGTGCCAGCAGCTCCGACGGCACCGGGGAGCTGTTTTTT.

J is TRBJ2-2 and V is TRBV28; D is unclear. CDR1 MDHEN and CDR2 SYDVKM come from the germline V gene. The CDR3 runs 13 residues. V shed 8 bases and J shed 4 bases, with 11 bases lying between them. CDR3 bases: TGTGCCAGCGACACTCAGAGCACCGGGGAGCTGTTTTTT. Translated: CASDTQSTGELFF.

The chain has TRBV19 and TRBJ2-3; 9 nucleotides match TRBD1. V shed 6 bases, J shed 2 bases, and the junction held 3 bases outside the gene matches. This CDR3 region has 14 residues. CDR1 and CDR2 from the germline V gene are LNHDA and SQIVND (reference sequence). CDR3 amino acids: CASRDRGVTDTQYF. CDR3 nucleotide sequence: TGTGCCAGTAGGGACAGGGGAGTCACAGATACGCAGTATTTT.

This chain links TRBV7-9 with TRBJ2-2; possibly TRBD2 for D (5 bases). The CDR3 runs to 15 residues. CDR1 SEHNR and CDR2 FQNEAQ come from the germline V gene (reference sequence). The V gene lost 6 bases and the J gene lost 4 bases, with 15 bases spanning the gap. In nucleotides, the CDR3 is TGTGCCAGCAGGCATTCAAGGGAGCCCACCGGGGAGCTGTTTTTT. Translating gives CASRHSREPTGELFF. Combining the CDR3 with reference TRBV7-9 and TRBJ2-2 gives the whole variable domain DTGVSQNPRHKITKRGQNVTFRCDPISEHNRLYWYRQTLGQGPEFLTYFQNEAQLEKSRLLSDRFSAERPKGSFSTLEIQRTEQGDSAMYLCASRHSREPTGELFFGEGSRLTVL.

The V call is TRBV3-1, the J call TRBJ1-4; perhaps TRBD1 as D (5 bases). The CDR3 sequence is 16 residues long. From germline, CDR1 is LGHDT and CDR2 YNNKEL (reference sequence). V was clipped by 4 bases and J by 0 bases, with 12 bases between them. CDR3 sequence: CASSPRPTATNEKLFF. The CDR3 region has the DNA TGTGCCAGCAGCCCCAGACCGACAGCAACTAATGAAAAACTGTTTTTT.

This clonotype was seen more than once but under ten times. Its ends do not fully match the called genes, so a read error is possible. V and J are TRBV3-1 and TRBJ1-4; D not certain. Germline assignment: CDR1 LGHDT and CDR2 YNNKEL (reference sequence). The CDR3 contains 13 residues. CDR3 DNA sequence: TGTGCCAGCAGCCAGGAGGCCCGTGAAAAACCGTTTTTT. As protein: CASSQEAREKPFF.

As for this clonotype: With a much larger clone just one base away, this may be a read error. This chain uses TRBV20-1 with TRBJ1-2; D might be TRBD1 (5 bases). Trimming cost V 6 bases and J 2 bases, with 16 bases left between them. The CDR3 runs to 14 residues. The germline CDR1 and CDR2 sequences are DFQATT and SNEGSKA (reference sequence). CDR3 in DNA: TGCAGTGCCAGACAGTGGGCGCAGAACTATGGCTACACCTTC. This translates into CSARQWAQNYGYTF.

Ten or more counts support this clonotype. V is TRBV3-1 and J is TRBJ2-3; D is uncertain. Germline V CDR1 and CDR2: LGHDT, YNNKEL (reference sequence). The CDR3 runs 14 residues. The ends were cut back, 1 base at V and 2 bases at J, with 7 bases in the middle. CDR3 in amino acids: CASSQGVSTDTQYF. The CDR3 bases are TGTGCCAGCAGCCAAGGGGTTTCCACAGATACGCAGTATTTT.